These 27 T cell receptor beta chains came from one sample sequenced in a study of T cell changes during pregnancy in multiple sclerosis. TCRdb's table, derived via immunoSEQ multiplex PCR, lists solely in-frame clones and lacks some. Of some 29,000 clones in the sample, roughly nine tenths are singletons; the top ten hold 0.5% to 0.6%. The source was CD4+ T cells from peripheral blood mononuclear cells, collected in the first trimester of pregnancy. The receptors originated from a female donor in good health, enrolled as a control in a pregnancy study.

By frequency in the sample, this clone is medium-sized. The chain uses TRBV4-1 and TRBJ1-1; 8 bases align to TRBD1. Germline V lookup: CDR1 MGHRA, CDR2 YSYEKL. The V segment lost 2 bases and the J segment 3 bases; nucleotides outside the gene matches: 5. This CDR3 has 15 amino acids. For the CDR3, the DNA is TGCGCCAGCAGCCAAACGGACAGGGAACACACTGAAGCTTTCTTT. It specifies CASSQTDREHTEAFF.

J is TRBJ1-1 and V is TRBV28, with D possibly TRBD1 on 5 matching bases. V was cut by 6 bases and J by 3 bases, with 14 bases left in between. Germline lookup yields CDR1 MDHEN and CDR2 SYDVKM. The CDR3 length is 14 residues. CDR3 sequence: CASRSGGTYTEAFF. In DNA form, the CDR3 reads TGTGCCAGCAGATCGGGGGGGACCTACACTGAAGCTTTCTTT. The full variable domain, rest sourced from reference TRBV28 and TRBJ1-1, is DVKVTQSSRYLVKRTGEKVFLECVQDMDHENMFWYRQDPGLGLRLIYFSYDVKMKEKGDIPEGYSVSREKKERFSLILESASTNQTSMYLCASRSGGTYTEAFFGQGTRLTVV.

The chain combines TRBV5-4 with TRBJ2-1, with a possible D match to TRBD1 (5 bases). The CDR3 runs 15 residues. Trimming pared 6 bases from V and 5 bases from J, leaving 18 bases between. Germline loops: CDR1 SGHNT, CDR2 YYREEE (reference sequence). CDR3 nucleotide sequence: TGTGCCAGCACTTTGACAGACTTTTTAAACAATGAGCAGTTCTTC. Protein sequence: CASTLTDFLNNEQFF.

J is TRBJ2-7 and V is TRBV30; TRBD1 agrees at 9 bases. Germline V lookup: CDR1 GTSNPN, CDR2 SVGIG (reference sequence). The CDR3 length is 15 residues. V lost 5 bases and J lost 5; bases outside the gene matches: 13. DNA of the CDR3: TGTGCCTGGGCCGGGGGTGCGGGACAGGGTCACGAGCAGTACTTC. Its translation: CAWAGGAGQGHEQYF.

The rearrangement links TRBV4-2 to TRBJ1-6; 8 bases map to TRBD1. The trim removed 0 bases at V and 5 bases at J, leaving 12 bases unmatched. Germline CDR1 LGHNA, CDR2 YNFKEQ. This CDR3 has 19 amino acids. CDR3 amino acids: CASSQDRLRGRLDNSPLHF. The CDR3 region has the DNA TGTGCCAGCAGCCAAGATCGGCTCAGGGGGCGGTTGGATAATTCACCCCTCCACTTT.

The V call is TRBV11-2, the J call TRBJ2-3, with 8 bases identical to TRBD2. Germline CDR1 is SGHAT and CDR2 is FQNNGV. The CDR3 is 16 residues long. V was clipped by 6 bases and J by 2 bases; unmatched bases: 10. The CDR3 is CASRGAGGLHTDTQYF. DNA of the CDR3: TGTGCCAGCAGGGGGGCGGGGGGACTTCACACAGATACGCAGTATTTT. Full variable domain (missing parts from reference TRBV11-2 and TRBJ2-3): EAGVAQSPRYKIIEKRQSVAFWCNPISGHATLYWYQQILGQGPKLLIQFQNNGVVDDSQLPKDRFSAERLKGVDSTLKIQPAKLEDSAVYLCASRGAGGLHTDTQYFGPGTRLTVL.

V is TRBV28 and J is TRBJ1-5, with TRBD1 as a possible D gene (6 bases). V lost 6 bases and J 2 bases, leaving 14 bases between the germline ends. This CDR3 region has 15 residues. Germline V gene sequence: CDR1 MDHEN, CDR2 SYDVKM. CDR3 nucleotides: TGTGCCAGCAGCCCAAGACAGGTTGGCAATCAGCCCCAGCATTTT. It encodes CASSPRQVGNQPQHF.

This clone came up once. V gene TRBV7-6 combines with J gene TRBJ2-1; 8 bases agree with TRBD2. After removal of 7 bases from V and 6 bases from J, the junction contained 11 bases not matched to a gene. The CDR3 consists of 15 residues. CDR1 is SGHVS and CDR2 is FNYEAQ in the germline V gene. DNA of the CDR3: TGTGCCAGCACCGCGAGCGGGAGCCCCCTCAATGAGCAGTTCTTC. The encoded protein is CASTASGSPLNEQFF.

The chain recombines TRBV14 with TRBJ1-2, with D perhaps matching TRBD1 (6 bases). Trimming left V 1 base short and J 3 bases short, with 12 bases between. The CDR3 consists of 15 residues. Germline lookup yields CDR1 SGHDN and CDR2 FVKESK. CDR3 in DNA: TGTGCCAGCAGCCAAGTAGCAGGGGTTGACTATGGCTACACCTTC. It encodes CASSQVAGVDYGYTF. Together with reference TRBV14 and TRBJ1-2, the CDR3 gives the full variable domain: EAGVTQFPSHSVIEKGQTVTLRCDPISGHDNLYWYRRVMGKEIKFLLHFVKESKQDESGMPNNRFLAERTGGTYSTLKVQPAELEDSGVYFCASSQVAGVDYGYTFGSGTRLTVV.

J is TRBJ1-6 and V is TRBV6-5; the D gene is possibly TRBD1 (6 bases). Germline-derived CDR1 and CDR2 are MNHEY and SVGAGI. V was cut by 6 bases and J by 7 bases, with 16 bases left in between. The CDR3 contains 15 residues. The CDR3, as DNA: TGTGCCAGCAGACAGGGTCTGATAGGCAATTCACCCCTCCACTTT. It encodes CASRQGLIGNSPLHF.

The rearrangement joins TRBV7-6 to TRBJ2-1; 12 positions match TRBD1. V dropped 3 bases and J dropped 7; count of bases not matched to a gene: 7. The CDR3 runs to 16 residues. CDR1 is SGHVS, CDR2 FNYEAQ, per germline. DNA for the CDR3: TGTGCCAGCAGCTTGAGCGGGACAGGGGGCTGGAATGAGCAGTTCTTC. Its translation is CASSLSGTGGWNEQFF.

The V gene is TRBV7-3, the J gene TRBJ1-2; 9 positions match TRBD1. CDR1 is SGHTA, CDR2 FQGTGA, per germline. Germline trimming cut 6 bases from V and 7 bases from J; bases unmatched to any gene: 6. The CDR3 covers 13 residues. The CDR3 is CASRGDRDVGYTF. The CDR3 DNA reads TGTGCCAGCAGGGGGGACAGGGATGTTGGCTACACCTTC.

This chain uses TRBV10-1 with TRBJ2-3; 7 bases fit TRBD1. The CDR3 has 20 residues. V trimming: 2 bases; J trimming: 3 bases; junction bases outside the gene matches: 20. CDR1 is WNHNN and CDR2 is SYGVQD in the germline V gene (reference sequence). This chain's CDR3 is CASSEPSNFLRGCDTDTQYF. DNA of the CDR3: TGCGCCAGCAGTGAGCCCTCAAATTTTCTCAGGGGGTGTGATACAGATACGCAGTATTTT.

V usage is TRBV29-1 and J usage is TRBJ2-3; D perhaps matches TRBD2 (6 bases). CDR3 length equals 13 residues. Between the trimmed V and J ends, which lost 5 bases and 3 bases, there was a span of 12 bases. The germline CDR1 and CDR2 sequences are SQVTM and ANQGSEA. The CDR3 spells CSVRRGETDTQYF. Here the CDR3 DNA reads TGCAGCGTTCGGAGGGGAGAGACAGATACGCAGTATTTT.

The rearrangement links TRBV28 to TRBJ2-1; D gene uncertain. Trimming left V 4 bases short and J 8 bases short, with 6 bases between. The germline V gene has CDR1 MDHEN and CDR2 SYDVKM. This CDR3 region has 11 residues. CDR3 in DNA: TGTGCCAGCAGTTACATGCATGAGCAGTTCTTC. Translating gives CASSYMHEQFF.

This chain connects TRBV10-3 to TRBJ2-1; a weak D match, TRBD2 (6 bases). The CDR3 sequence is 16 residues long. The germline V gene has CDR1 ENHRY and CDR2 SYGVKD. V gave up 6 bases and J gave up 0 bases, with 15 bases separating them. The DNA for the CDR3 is TGTGCCATCAGCCAGGTGGAGGGGAGCTCCTACAATGAGCAGTTCTTC. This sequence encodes CAISQVEGSSYNEQFF.

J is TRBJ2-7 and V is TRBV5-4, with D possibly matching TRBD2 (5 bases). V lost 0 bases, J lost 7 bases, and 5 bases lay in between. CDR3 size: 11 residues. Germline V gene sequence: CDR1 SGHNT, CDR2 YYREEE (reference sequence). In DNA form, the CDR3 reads TGTGCCAGCAGCTTGGAGCGGGAGCAGTACTTC. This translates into CASSLEREQYF.

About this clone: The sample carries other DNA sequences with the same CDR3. CDR3 DNA sequence: TGTGCCAGCAGCGTAACTAGCGGGAGCACAGATACGCAGTATTTT. Its protein product is CASSVTSGSTDTQYF. The V call is TRBV9, the J call TRBJ2-3; 9 bases line up with TRBD2. This CDR3 has 15 amino acids. V lost 1 base, J lost 0 bases, and 0 bases stayed unmatched. Germline loops: CDR1 SGDLS, CDR2 YYNGEE.

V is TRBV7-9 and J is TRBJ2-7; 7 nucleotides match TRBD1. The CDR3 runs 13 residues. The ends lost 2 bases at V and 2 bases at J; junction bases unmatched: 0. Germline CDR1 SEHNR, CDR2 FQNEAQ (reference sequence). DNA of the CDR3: TGTGCCAGCAGCTTACAGGGGGCCTACGAGCAGTACTTC. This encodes CASSLQGAYEQYF.

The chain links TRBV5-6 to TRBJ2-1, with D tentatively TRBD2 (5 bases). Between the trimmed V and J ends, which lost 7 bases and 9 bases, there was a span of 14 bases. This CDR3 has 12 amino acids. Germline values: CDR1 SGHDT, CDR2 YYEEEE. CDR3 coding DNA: TGTGCCAGCCAGAGACGGAGGAGTGAGCAGTTCTTC. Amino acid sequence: CASQRRRSEQFF. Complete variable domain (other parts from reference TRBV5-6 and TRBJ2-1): DAGVTQSPTHLIKTRGQQVTLRCSPKSGHDTVSWYQQALGQGPQFIFQYYEEEERQRGNFPDRFSGHQFPNYSSELNVNALLLGDSALYLCASQRRRSEQFFGPGTRLTVL.

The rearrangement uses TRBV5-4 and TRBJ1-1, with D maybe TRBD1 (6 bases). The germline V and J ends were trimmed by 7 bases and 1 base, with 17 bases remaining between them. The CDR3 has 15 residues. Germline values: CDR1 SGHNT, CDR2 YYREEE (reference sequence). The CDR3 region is CASGEGGKGNTEAFF. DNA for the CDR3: TGTGCCAGCGGGGAGGGGGGCAAGGGGAACACTGAAGCTTTCTTT.

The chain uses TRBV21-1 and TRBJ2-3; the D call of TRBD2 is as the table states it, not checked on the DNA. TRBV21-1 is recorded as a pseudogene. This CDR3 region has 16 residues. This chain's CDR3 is CASSKGAQGGFDTQYF. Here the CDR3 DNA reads TGTGCCAGCAGCAAAGGAGCGCAGGGAGGGTTTGATACGCAGTATTTT.

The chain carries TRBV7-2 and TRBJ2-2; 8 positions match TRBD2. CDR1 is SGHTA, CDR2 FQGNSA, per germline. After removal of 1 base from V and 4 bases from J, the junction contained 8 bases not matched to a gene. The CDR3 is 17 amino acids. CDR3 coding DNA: TGTGCCAGCAGCTTAGGGGGCGGGAGCGGGGGCACCGGGGAGCTGTTTTTT. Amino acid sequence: CASSLGGGSGGTGELFF.

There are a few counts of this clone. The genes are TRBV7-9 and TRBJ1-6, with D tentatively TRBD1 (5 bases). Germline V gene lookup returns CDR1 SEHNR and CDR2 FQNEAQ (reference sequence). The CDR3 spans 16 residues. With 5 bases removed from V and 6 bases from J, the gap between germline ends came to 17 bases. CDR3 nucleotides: TGTGCCAGCAGCCTCAGTGTTAGGCAGGGTAATTCACCCCTCCACTTT. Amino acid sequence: CASSLSVRQGNSPLHF. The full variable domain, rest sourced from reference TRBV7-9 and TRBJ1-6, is DTGVSQNPRHKITKRGQNVTFRCDPISEHNRLYWYRQTLGQGPEFLTYFQNEAQLEKSRLLSDRFSAERPKGSFSTLEIQRTEQGDSAMYLCASSLSVRQGNSPLHFGNGTRLTVT.

As DNA, the CDR3 is TGCGCCAGCAGCCGTTCGACTAGCGGGAATAAAGTCGGGGAGCTGTTTTTT. This gives the protein CASSRSTSGNKVGELFF. The rearrangement links TRBV5-1 to TRBJ2-2, with 11 bases identical to TRBD2. V dropped 4 bases and J dropped 7; count of bases not matched to a gene: 12. CDR1 is SGHRS, CDR2 YFSETQ, per germline. The CDR3 is made up of 17 amino acids.

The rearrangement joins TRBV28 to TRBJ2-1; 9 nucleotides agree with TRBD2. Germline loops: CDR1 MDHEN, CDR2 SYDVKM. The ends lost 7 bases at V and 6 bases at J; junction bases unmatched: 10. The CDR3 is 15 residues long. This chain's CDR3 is CASIISGSSSNEQFF. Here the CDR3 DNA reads TGTGCCAGCATTATTAGCGGGAGTAGCTCCAATGAGCAGTTCTTC.

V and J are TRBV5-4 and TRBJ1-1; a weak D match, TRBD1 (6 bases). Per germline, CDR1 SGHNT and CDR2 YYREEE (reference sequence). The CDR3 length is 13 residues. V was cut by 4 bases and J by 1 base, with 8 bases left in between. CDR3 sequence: CASSPTGNTEAFF. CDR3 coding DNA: TGTGCCAGCAGCCCGACAGGGAACACTGAAGCTTTCTTT.